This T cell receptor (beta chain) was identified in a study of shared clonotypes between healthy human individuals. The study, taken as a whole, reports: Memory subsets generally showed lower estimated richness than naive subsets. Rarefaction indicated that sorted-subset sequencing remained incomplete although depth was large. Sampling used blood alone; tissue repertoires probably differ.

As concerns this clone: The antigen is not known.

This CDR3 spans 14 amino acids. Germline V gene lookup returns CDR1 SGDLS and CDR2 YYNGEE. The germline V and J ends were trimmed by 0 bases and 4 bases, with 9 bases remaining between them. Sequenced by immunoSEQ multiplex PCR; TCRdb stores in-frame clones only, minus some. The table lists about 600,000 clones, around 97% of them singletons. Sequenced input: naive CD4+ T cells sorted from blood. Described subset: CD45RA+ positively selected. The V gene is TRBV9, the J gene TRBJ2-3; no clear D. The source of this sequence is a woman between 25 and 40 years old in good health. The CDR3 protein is CASSVVSLADTQYF. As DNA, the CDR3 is TGTGCCAGCAGCGTAGTAAGCCTGGCAGATACGCAGTATTTT.